This TCR beta chain was documented in a study of a mutant IDH1 vaccine in newly diagnosed glioma. Germline values: CDR1 LGHNA, CDR2 YSLEER. This CDR3 region has 16 residues. Between the trimmed V and J ends, which lost 2 bases and 6 bases, there was a span of 14 bases. Time point noted: baseline, week 1 (first vaccination visit). Treatment here: pre-vaccination baseline after standard-of-care therapy. The data were produced by immunoSEQ multiplex PCR, yet TCRdb's version contains in-frame clones alone and is incomplete. The sample lists approximately 35,000 clones, around 85% occurring once. The chain employs TRBV4-3 and TRBJ1-6, with D maybe TRBD1 (5 bases). The receptor was derived from a woman aged 40-49 years with glioma. Sample: PBMCs, taken from a glioma patient treated with radiotherapy, temozolomide or both. CDR3 residues: CASSQQSGGINSPLHF. The CDR3 DNA reads TGCGCCAGCAGCCAACAAAGCGGGGGAATTAATTCACCCCTCCACTTT.